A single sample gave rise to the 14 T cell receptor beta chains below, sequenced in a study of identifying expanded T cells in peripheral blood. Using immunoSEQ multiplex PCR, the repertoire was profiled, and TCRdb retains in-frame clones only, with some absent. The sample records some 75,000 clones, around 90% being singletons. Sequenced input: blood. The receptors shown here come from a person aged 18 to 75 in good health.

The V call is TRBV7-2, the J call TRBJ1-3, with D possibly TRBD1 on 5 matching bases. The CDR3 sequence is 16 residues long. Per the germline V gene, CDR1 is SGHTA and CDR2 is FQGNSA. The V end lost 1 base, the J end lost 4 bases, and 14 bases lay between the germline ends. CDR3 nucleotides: TGTGCCAGCAGCTTAGGGGGGGTCCTATCCGGAAACACCATATATTTT. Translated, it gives CASSLGGVLSGNTIYF.

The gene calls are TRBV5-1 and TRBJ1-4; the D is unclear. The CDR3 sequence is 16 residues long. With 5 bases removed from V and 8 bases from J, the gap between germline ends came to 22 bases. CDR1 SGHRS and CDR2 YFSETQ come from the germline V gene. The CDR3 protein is CASSRLAVESGEKLFF. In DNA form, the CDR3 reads TGCGCCAGCAGTAGGCTAGCCGTCGAAAGTGGAGAAAAACTGTTTTTT. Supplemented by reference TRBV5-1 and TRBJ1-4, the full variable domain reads KAGVTQTPRYLIKTRGQQVTLSCSPISGHRSVSWYQQTPGQGLQFLFEYFSETQRNKGNFPGRFSGRQFSNSRSEMNVSTLELGDSALYLCASSRLAVESGEKLFFGSGTQLSVL.

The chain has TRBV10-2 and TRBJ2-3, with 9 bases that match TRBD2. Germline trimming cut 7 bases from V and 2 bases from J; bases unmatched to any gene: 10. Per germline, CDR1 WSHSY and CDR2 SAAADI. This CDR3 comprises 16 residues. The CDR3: CASKVLAGTNTDTQYF. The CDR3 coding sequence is TGCGCCAGCAAAGTGCTAGCGGGGACCAACACAGATACGCAGTATTTT.

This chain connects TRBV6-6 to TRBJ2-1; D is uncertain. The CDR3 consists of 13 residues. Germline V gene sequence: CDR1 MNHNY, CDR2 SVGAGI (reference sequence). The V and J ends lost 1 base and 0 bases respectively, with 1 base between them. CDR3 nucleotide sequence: TGTGCCAGCAGTTACTACTCCTACAATGAGCAGTTCTTC. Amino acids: CASSYYSYNEQFF.

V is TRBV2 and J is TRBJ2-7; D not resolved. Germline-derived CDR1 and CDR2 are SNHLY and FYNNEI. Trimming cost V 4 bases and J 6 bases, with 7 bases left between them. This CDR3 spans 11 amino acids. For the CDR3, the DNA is TGTGCCAGCAGTGGACATGCCGAGCAGTACTTC. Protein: CASSGHAEQYF.

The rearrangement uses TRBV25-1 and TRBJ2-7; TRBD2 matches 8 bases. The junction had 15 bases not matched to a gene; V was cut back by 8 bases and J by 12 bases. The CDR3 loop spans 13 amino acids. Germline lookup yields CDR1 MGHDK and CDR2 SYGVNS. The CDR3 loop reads CASYASGSQVGYF. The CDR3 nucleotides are TGTGCCAGCTACGCGAGCGGGAGTCAAGTGGGGTACTTC.

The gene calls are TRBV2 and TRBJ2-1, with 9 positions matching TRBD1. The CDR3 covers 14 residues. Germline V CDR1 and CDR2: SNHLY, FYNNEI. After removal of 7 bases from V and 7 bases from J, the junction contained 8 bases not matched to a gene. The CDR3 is CASKGTGTGNEQFF. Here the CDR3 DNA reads TGTGCCAGCAAGGGGACAGGGACGGGGAATGAGCAGTTCTTC. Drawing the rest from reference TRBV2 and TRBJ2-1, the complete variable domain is EPEVTQTPSHQVTQMGQEVILRCVPISNHLYFYWYRQILGQKVEFLVSFYNNEISEKSEIFDDQFSVERPDGSNFTLKIRSTKLEDSAMYFCASKGTGTGNEQFFGPGTRLTVL.

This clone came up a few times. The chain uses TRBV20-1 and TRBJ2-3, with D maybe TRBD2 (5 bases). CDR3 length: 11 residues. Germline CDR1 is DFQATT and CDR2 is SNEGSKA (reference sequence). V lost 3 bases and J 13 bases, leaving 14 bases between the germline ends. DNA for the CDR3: TGCAGTGCTAGGGACTCCTCATTAGAGTATTTT. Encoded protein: CSARDSSLEYF.

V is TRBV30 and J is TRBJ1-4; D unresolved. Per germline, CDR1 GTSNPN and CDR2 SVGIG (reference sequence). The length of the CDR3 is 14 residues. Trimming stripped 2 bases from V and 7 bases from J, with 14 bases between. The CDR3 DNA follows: TGTGCCTGGAGTCGGAGGAAGAGTGGTGAAAAACTGTTTTTT. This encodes CAWSRRKSGEKLFF.

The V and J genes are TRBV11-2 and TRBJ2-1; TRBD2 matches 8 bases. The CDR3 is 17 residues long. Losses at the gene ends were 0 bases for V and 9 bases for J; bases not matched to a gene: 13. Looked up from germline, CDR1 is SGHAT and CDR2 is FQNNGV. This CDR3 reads CASSLDRVGRAGGEQFF. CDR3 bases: TGTGCCAGCAGCTTAGATCGGGTCGGGAGGGCCGGGGGTGAGCAGTTCTTC.

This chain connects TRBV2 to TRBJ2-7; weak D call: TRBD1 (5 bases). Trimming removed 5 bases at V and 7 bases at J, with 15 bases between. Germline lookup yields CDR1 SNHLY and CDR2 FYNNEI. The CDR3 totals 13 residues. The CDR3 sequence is CASSFRELGEQYF. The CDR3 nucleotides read TGTGCCAGCAGTTTCAGGGAATTGGGTGAGCAGTACTTC.

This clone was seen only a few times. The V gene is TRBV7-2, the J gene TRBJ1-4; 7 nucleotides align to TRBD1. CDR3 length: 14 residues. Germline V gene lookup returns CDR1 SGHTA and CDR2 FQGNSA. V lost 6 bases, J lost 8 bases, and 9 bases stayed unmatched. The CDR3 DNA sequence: TGTGCCAGCAGATACGGGGACAGCGAGGAAAAACTGTTTTTT. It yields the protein CASRYGDSEEKLFF.

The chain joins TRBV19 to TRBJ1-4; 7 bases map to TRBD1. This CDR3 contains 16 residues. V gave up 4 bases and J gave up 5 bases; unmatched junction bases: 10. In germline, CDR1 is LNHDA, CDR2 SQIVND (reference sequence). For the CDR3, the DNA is TGTGCCAGTAGTACATTCCCCGGGACAGTAAATGAAAAACTGTTTTTT. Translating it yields CASSTFPGTVNEKLFF.

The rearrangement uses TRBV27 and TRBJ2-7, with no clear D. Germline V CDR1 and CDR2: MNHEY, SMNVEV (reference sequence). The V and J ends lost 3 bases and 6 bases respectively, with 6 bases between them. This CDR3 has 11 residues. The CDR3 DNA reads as TGTGCCAGCAGTTTTGGTGGCGAGCAGTACTTC. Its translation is CASSFGGEQYF.